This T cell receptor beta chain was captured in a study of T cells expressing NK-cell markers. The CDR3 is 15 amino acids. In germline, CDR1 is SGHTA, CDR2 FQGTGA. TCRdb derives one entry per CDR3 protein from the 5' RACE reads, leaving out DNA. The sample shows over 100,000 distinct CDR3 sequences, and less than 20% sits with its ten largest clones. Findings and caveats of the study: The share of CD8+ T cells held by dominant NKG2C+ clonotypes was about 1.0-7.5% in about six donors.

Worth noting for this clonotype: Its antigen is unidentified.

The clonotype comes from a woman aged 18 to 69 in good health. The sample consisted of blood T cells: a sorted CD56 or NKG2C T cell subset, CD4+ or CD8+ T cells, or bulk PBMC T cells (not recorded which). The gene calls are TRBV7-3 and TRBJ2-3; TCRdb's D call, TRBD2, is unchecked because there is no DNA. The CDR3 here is CASSLGLGGRNTQYF.